Reported below is one TCR beta chain. Its target is unknown. The data stem from a study of T cell repertoires in cytomegalovirus infection. The germline V gene has CDR1 SGDLS and CDR2 YYNGEE. This CDR3 has 15 amino acids. Trimming removed 1 base from V and 7 bases from J, with 17 bases in between. In TCRdb, the reads were re-called with MiXCR into one record per CDR3 protein. The data hold around 570,000 distinct CDR3 sequences, with approximately 40% observed a single time. The chain combines TRBV9 with TRBJ2-5; tentatively, D is TRBD1 (6 bases). The input for sequencing was cultured PBMCs, taken from culture after CMV antigen stimulation. This clonotype was obtained from a human donor in good health (CMV status not recorded). Some clones in this sample may be carry-over from other donors' samples. The CDR3 here is CASSVSSQGVGTQYF. CDR3 nucleotide sequence: TGTGCCAGCAGCGTATCTTCACAGGGAGTCGGGACCCAGTACTTC.